These T cell receptor beta chains were read from a single sample in a study of regulatory T cells in long-lasting Graves disease. Via MiXCR, TCRdb re-called the multiplex PCR reads, giving one row per CDR3 protein. The sample includes roughly 500,000 distinct CDR3 sequences, about a fifth seen only once; the top ten take about 8.3%. The source material was peripheral blood mononuclear cells (PBMCs), sampled when the disease was refractory, from a patient treated with antithyroid drugs. The receptor source for this set is a female donor with Graves disease. The CDR3 runs from the conserved cysteine through the conserved F or W.

TRBJ2-7,TRBV20-1,CSARDQLVGGEQYF
TRBJ1-5,TRBV7-8,CASSPSRPGGNQPQHF
TRBJ1-1,TRBV5-6,CASSTNRGMVTEAFF
TRBJ2-7,TRBV27,CASSSYFIRSSYEQYF
TRBJ2-5,TRBV7-2,CASSPSGRETQYF
TRBJ2-6,TRBV20-1,CSARASGLSSGANVLTF
TRBJ2-4,TRBV6-5,CASSYQRGRYF
TRBJ2-1,TRBV5-1,CASSLIRALAGGFNEQFF
TRBJ1-4,TRBV12-3/TRBV12-4,CASSLAGRGEKLFF
TRBJ2-7,TRBV28,CASRNVQGIHEQYF
TRBJ1-5,TRBV6-5,CASSSHRKASMNQPQHF
TRBJ1-2,TRBV28,CASSFNFLGYTF
TRBJ1-2,TRBV20-1,CSARDAWRNNYGYTF
TRBJ2-2,TRBV5-4,CASSLEAQNTGELFF
TRBJ2-7,TRBV7-2,CASRLVYEQYF
TRBJ1-1,TRBV5-1,CASSLGAITEAFF
TRBJ1-2,TRBV5-6,CASGTSTGLYGYTF
TRBJ2-7,TRBV6-1,CASSVISSYEQYF
TRBJ2-5,TRBV20-1,CSAIREEGLAGVRVKETQYF
TRBJ2-2,TRBV19,CASTSGQGYTRTGELFF
TRBJ2-2,TRBV10-3,CAITEGTNTGELFF
TRBJ1-6,TRBV7-8,CASSLSGGFGNSPLHF
TRBJ1-1,TRBV5-1,CASSWREEMNTEAFF
TRBJ2-7,TRBV20-1,CSARDQQRERYEQYF
TRBJ1-1,TRBV6-1,CASIDGMNTEAFF
TRBJ1-1,TRBV20-1,CSANRFTPKQGGTEAFF
TRBJ2-2,TRBV28,CASSLMTGELFF
TRBJ2-3,TRBV12-3/TRBV12-4,CASSLPLRDSYPLDTQYF
TRBJ2-2,TRBV3-1,CASSKGSRAGELFF
TRBJ2-7,TRBV20-1,CSARGLTAGGEQYF
TRBJ2-1,TRBV28,CASSRRLSYNEQFF
TRBJ1-2,TRBV28,CASSPQTEGGGYGYTF